The 23 T cell receptor beta chains listed next were all sequenced from one sample in a study of cytomegalovirus exposure and HLA in healthy donors. With 60 Vbeta and 13 Jbeta primers, the PCR was carried out. Some clones are missing from TCRdb's copy, which holds only in-frame ones; the method was immunoSEQ multiplex PCR. The sample has 95,000 to 150,000 clones, around four fifths seen once. The material sequenced was PBMCs. The source is a man aged 55-75 years in good health and CMV-seropositive.

This chain uses TRBV11-3 with TRBJ2-5, with TRBD1 as a possible D gene (6 bases). The J call could be wrong; TRBJ2-7 is a better fit for the DNA end. The CDR3 contains 17 residues. Germline V gene lookup returns CDR1 SGHNT and CDR2 YENEEA. The chain's CDR3 is CASSLDGGRGRSYEQYF. In DNA, the CDR3 is TGTGCCAGCAGCTTAGATGGAGGCAGGGGCCGCTCCTACGAGCAGTACTTC.

The chain employs TRBV6-1 and TRBJ2-6; D is perhaps TRBD1 (5 bases). Germline-derived CDR1 and CDR2 are MNHNS and SASEGT. The CDR3 runs to 17 residues. Trimming took off 4 bases at V and 1 base at J, with 14 bases between the two ends. The CDR3 reads CASSVRREGSGANVLTF. CDR3 nucleotide sequence: TGTGCCAGCAGTGTTCGCAGGGAAGGTTCTGGGGCCAACGTCCTGACTTTC.

With respect to this clone: The junction shows a germline mismatch at one end, possibly a read error. The chain joins TRBV5-1 to TRBJ2-6; 8 bases align to TRBD1. CDR1 is SGHRS, CDR2 YFSETQ, per germline. The CDR3 loop spans 16 amino acids. For the CDR3, the DNA is TGCGCCAGCAGCCAGGGGGCAGGGACGGGGGCCAACGGCCTGACTTTC. As protein: CASSQGAGTGANGLTF.

This chain uses TRBV27 with TRBJ1-4, with 7 bases that match TRBD1. This CDR3 contains 14 residues. Trimming cost V 4 bases and J 5 bases; bases outside gene matches: 4. Germline V CDR1 and CDR2: MNHEY, SMNVEV (reference sequence). The CDR3 DNA reads as TGTGCCAGCAGTTCGACAGGGAGAAATGAAAAACTGTTTTTT. Translated: CASSSTGRNEKLFF. The whole variable domain, remainder taken from reference TRBV27 and TRBJ1-4, is EAQVTQNPRYLITVTGKKLTVTCSQNMNHEYMSWYRQDPGLGLRQIYYSMNVEVTDKGDVPEGYKVSRKEKRNFPLILESPSPNQTSLYFCASSSTGRNEKLFFGSGTQLSVL.

The chain recombines TRBV28 with TRBJ2-7; 14 positions agree with TRBD2. The germline CDR1 and CDR2 sequences are MDHEN and SYDVKM. V was clipped by 3 bases and J by 4 bases; unmatched bases: 14. This CDR3 comprises 19 residues. The CDR3 nucleotides are TGTGCCAGCAGTTTCCTTCATATATATCGGACTAGCGGGAGGTACGAGCAGTACTTC. Translated, it gives CASSFLHIYRTSGRYEQYF.

The V gene is TRBV7-3, the J gene TRBJ2-4; TRBD2 matches at 7 bases. CDR1 and CDR2 (germline): SGHTA, FQGTGA. The length of the CDR3 is 18 residues. Trimming took 2 bases from V and 9 from J; bases not matched to a gene: 19. CDR3 bases: TGTGCCAGCAGCTTATCGGTCGCTGGCGCGGGAGAAAGAGCCATTCAGTACTTC. It translates to CASSLSVAGAGERAIQYF.

The gene calls are TRBV6-5 and TRBJ2-1, with no clear D. V lost 5 bases to trimming and J lost 0 bases, with 8 bases between them. This CDR3 comprises 14 residues. Germline loops: CDR1 MNHEY, CDR2 SVGAGI. Here the CDR3 DNA reads TGTGCCAGCAGTATTCACAGCTCCTACAATGAGCAGTTCTTC. It encodes CASSIHSSYNEQFF.

This clone was seen only a few times. This rearrangement joins TRBV2 to TRBJ1-6; D is ambiguous. CDR1 is SNHLY, CDR2 FYNNEI, per germline. V shed 3 bases and J shed 6 bases, with 9 bases lying between them. The CDR3 is 14 residues long. The DNA for the CDR3 is TGTGCCAGCAGTGATCGGGAGGGTAATTCACCCCTCCACTTT. Translating gives CASSDREGNSPLHF.

CDR3 in DNA: TGTGCCAGCAGCGACGGGACAGCCTACGAGCAGTACTTC. Its protein is CASSDGTAYEQYF. V gene TRBV25-1 combines with J gene TRBJ2-7, with TRBD1 matching 7 bases. Germline V gene data show CDR1 as MGHDK and CDR2 as SYGVNS. CDR3 length: 13 residues. Trimming cost V 6 bases and J 2 bases; bases outside gene matches: 4.

The genes are TRBV6-6 and TRBJ2-5; 8 bases align to TRBD1. The DNA matches TRBJ2-7 better at its end, which makes the J call doubtful. The CDR3 contains 14 residues. Germline V lookup: CDR1 MNHNY, CDR2 SVGAGI (reference sequence). The chain's CDR3 is CASTQTGVSYEQYF. The CDR3 DNA follows: TGTGCCAGCACCCAGACAGGGGTCTCCTACGAGCAGTACTTC.

CDR3 amino acids: CASSYSSEGNQPQHF. The CDR3 DNA reads TGTGCCAGCAGTTACTCGAGCGAGGGTAATCAGCCCCAGCATTTT. The chain combines TRBV6-6 with TRBJ1-5; D not resolved. Germline V gene sequence: CDR1 MNHNY, CDR2 SVGAGI (reference sequence). Trimming pared 0 bases from V and 4 bases from J, leaving 10 bases between. CDR3 length: 15 residues.

Of note for this clone: Compared with germline, one end of the junction differs, possibly owing to a read error. The CDR3 nucleotides are TGTGCCATCAGTGATCAAACAGGGGCCTCTGGGGCCAACGGCCTGACTTTC. This sequence encodes CAISDQTGASGANGLTF. V is TRBV10-3 and J is TRBJ2-6; 7 bases are shared with TRBD1. CDR1 and CDR2 (germline): ENHRY, SYGVKD. This CDR3 is 17 amino acids long.

V gene TRBV6-5 combines with J gene TRBJ1-3; D is ambiguous. Per the germline V gene, CDR1 is MNHEY and CDR2 is SVGAGI. The ends were cut back, 6 bases at V and 4 bases at J, with 13 bases in the middle. The CDR3 contains 14 residues. Here the CDR3 DNA reads TGTGCCAGCAGCTCCCCGGGGTGGGGAAACACCATATATTTT. Protein product: CASSSPGWGNTIYF.

The rearrangement uses TRBV7-3 and TRBJ2-5; TRBD1 agrees at 8 bases. The CDR3 runs to 13 residues. Per the germline V gene, CDR1 is SGHTA and CDR2 is FQGTGA. With V trimmed by 5 bases and J by 5 bases, 4 bases remained unmatched. The CDR3 here is CASSERTGETQYF. DNA of the CDR3: TGTGCCAGCAGCGAGCGGACAGGGGAGACCCAGTACTTC. Full variable domain (remainder filled in from reference TRBV7-3 and TRBJ2-5): GAGVSQTPSNKVTEKGKYVELRCDPISGHTALYWYRQSLGQGPEFLIYFQGTGAADDSGLPNDRFFAVRPEGSVSTLKIQRTERGDSAVYLCASSERTGETQYFGPGTRLLVL.

V and J are TRBV7-6 and TRBJ1-1; D may be TRBD1 (6 bases). The V end lost 1 base, the J end lost 1 base, and 19 bases lay between the germline ends. The CDR3 is 18 amino acids. CDR1 is SGHVS and CDR2 is FNYEAQ in the germline V gene. The chain's CDR3 is CASSLGDTLGGANTEAFF. Here the CDR3 DNA reads TGTGCCAGCAGCTTAGGAGACACCTTAGGGGGGGCGAACACTGAAGCTTTCTTT.

This clone turned up a few times. Other nucleotide sequences in the sample specify the same CDR3. The chain links TRBV7-8 to TRBJ2-1; 12 bases agree with TRBD1. Trimming at V came to 2 bases and at J to 2 bases, leaving 1 base not matched to a gene. CDR1 is SGHVS and CDR2 is FQNEAQ in the germline V gene. The CDR3 is 16 residues long. The CDR3 protein is CASSLRDRGPYNEQFF. CDR3 bases: TGTGCCAGCAGCTTACGGGACAGGGGGCCCTACAATGAGCAGTTCTTC. Complete variable domain (other parts from reference TRBV7-8 and TRBJ2-1): GAGVSQSPRYKVAKRGQDVALRCDPISGHVSLFWYQQALGQGPEFLTYFQNEAQLDKSGLPSDRFFAERPEGSVSTLKIQRTQQEDSAVYLCASSLRDRGPYNEQFFGPGTRLTVL.

This chain joins TRBV2 and TRBJ1-2; weak D call: TRBD1 (6 bases). Trimming left V 3 bases short and J 8 bases short, with 16 bases between. Germline lookup yields CDR1 SNHLY and CDR2 FYNNEI. This CDR3 contains 14 residues. The CDR3: CASSDLPRGKGYTF. The DNA of the CDR3 is TGTGCCAGCAGTGATCTCCCCAGGGGTAAGGGCTACACCTTC.

The V gene is TRBV5-1, the J gene TRBJ2-3; possible D gene TRBD2, 6 bases. There are 15 residues in the CDR3. The germline V gene has CDR1 SGHRS and CDR2 YFSETQ. The germline V and J ends were trimmed by 2 bases and 0 bases, with 10 bases remaining between them. This CDR3 reads CASSFIAVSTDTQYF. CDR3 in DNA: TGCGCCAGCAGCTTTATAGCGGTTAGCACAGATACGCAGTATTTT. Using reference TRBV5-1 and TRBJ2-3 for the parts outside the CDR3, the full variable domain is KAGVTQTPRYLIKTRGQQVTLSCSPISGHRSVSWYQQTPGQGLQFLFEYFSETQRNKGNFPGRFSGRQFSNSRSEMNVSTLELGDSALYLCASSFIAVSTDTQYFGPGTRLTVL.

CDR3 loop: CASSPLDRGRDGTEAFF. The CDR3, as DNA: TGTGCCAGCAGCCCCCTCGACAGGGGGCGGGATGGAACTGAAGCTTTCTTT. The V and J genes are TRBV9 and TRBJ1-1; 10 positions match TRBD1. The germline gives CDR1 SGDLS, CDR2 YYNGEE. Germline trimming cut 4 bases from V and 5 bases from J; bases unmatched to any gene: 14. The CDR3 sequence is 17 residues long.

This clone appeared a few times. This chain links TRBV28 with TRBJ2-1, with 7 bases fitting TRBD1. CDR3 length equals 16 residues. Germline V gives CDR1 MDHEN, CDR2 SYDVKM. V trimming: 4 bases; J trimming: 2 bases; junction bases outside the gene matches: 8. CDR3: CASSSMLGGTYNEQFF. The CDR3 DNA follows: TGTGCCAGCAGTTCAATGCTAGGGGGCACCTACAATGAGCAGTTCTTC.

The chain uses TRBV5-1 and TRBJ1-1; 9 nucleotides match TRBD1. The trim removed 4 bases at V and 3 bases at J, leaving 7 bases unmatched. In germline, CDR1 is SGHRS, CDR2 YFSETQ. The CDR3 contains 15 residues. In DNA, the CDR3 is TGCGCCAGCAGCCCGGCACAGGGGGCCCACACTGAAGCTTTCTTT. It translates to CASSPAQGAHTEAFF.

This clone was counted a few times. This chain links TRBV5-4 with TRBJ1-1; D possibly corresponds to TRBD1 (6 bases). Trimming removed 3 bases at V and 1 base at J, with 10 bases between. The length of the CDR3 is 14 residues. The germline CDR1 and CDR2 sequences are SGHNT and YYREEE (reference sequence). CDR3 sequence reads: CASSWTEGNTEAFF. CDR3 DNA: TGTGCCAGCAGCTGGACAGAGGGGAACACTGAAGCTTTCTTT.

V gene TRBV2 combines with J gene TRBJ1-1; weak D call: TRBD1 (5 bases). V was shortened by 6 bases and J by 1 base, with 15 bases between the two germline ends. Looked up from germline, CDR1 is SNHLY and CDR2 is FYNNEI. This CDR3 is built from 15 residues. CDR3 DNA sequence: TGTGCCAGCAGAGAGGTCCGACAGCCGAACACTGAAGCTTTCTTT. Translating it yields CASREVRQPNTEAFF.